These T cell receptor beta chains were read from a single sample in a study of shared clonotypes between healthy human individuals. The method was immunoSEQ multiplex PCR; TCRdb's version includes in-frame clones alone and lacks a portion of them. Among about 1,500,000 clones listed, around 97% were seen once. Sequenced sample: naive CD4+ T cells sorted from blood. These receptors originate from a man aged 25-45 years in good health. Both conserved end residues are part of each CDR3.

j_call v_call cdr3_aa
TRBJ2-1 TRBV18 CASSPRGASGSYNEQFF
TRBJ2-5 TRBV5-1 CASSLAVPDQETQYF
TRBJ2-7 TRBV2 CASTRFYEQYF
TRBJ2-1 TRBV19 CASSNRGGREQFF
TRBJ2-6 TRBV19 CATRDRQTSGANVLTF
TRBJ2-7 TRBV28 CASSLGPGDTYEQYF
TRBJ2-1 TRBV20-1 CSARVGKEQFF
TRBJ2-3 TRBV5-1 CASRPTGGTDTQYF
TRBJ2-4 TRBV10-3 CAISESPGQMNIQYF
TRBJ1-5 TRBV21-1 CASTSIGQLNQPQHF
TRBJ1-5 TRBV6-1 CASSGRSGGVGQPQHF
TRBJ2-3 TRBV5-1 CASSAPSGSQIDTQYF
TRBJ1-2 TRBV18 CASSPTGGIYYGYTF
TRBJ2-2 TRBV14 CASSHRAGTGELFF
TRBJ2-3 TRBV5-1 CASSLFDRSPDTQYF
TRBJ2-2 TRBV5-6 CASSSQGGGTGELFF
TRBJ2-3 TRBV27 CASSLSGRAADTQYF
TRBJ2-2 TRBV5-1 CASSLGGQGGNTGELFF
TRBJ1-1 TRBV7-2 CASSLVAQANTEAFF
TRBJ2-7 TRBV19 CASSILQGASTNEQYF
TRBJ2-3 TRBV19 CASSIGRIRTDTQYF
TRBJ2-2 TRBV19 CASGFSGIMPGELFF
TRBJ2-3 TRBV6-6 CASSSTGLDTDTQYF
TRBJ2-1 TRBV20-1 CSATSNEQFF
TRBJ1-1 TRBV4-1 CASSQQQGYTEAFF
TRBJ1-1 TRBV18 CASSPARWGNTEAFF
TRBJ2-1 TRBV5-1 CASSFALGSSDNEQFF
TRBJ2-7 TRBV7-9 CASRPGRSYEQYF
TRBJ1-2 TRBV2 CASSEGRYYGYTF
TRBJ1-1 TRBV4-1 CASSQETTGGLLGTEAFF
TRBJ2-1 TRBV27 CASSPSGRPHNEQFF
TRBJ2-2 TRBV7-2 CASSAQTTYTGELFF
TRBJ2-7 TRBV5-8 CASSLEVRRGSEQYF
TRBJ2-5 TRBV6-1 CASSDRLAGGYQETQYF
TRBJ2-1 TRBV11-3 CASSHSGLRDEQFF
TRBJ2-1 TRBV7-9 CASRFQGAIPTRTNEQFF
TRBJ2-1 TRBV18 CASSQSVSSYNEQFF
TRBJ2-3 TRBV28 CASSFGTGDTDTQYF
TRBJ2-2 TRBV6-1 CASSALAGTGELFF
TRBJ2-7 TRBV4-3 CASSQEAAISYEQYF
TRBJ2-5 TRBV29-1 CSVGGMTPETQYF
TRBJ1-1 TRBV10-3 CAISDRGGTEAFF
TRBJ2-1 TRBV5-1 CASSLGLAGSNEQFF
TRBJ2-2 TRBV7-2 CASSLAGTGVRTGELFF
TRBJ1-1 TRBV19 CASSRTGIEAFF
TRBJ2-3 TRBV15 CATSRIGQGHTDTQYF
TRBJ1-1 TRBV19 CASSIPSGVTEAFF
TRBJ1-4 TRBV4-1 CASSQGWGKLFF